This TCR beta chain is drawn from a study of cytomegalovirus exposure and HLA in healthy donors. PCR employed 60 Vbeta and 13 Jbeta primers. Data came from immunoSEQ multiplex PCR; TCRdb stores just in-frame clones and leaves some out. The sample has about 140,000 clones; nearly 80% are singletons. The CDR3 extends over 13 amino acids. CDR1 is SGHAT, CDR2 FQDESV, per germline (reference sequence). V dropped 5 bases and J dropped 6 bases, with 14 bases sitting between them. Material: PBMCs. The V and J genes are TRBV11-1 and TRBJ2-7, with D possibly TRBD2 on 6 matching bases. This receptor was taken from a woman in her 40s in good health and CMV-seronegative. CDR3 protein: CASSRGEVGEQYF. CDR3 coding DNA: TGTGCCAGCAGCAGAGGGGAGGTAGGCGAGCAGTACTTC.